This entry is about one T cell receptor beta chain. Its antigen target is currently unknown. No base-level quality is on record; no much larger clone is a single base apart. This sample is drawn from a study of beta chain features in type 1 diabetes (dated by TCRdb to the late 2010s). Regarding the complete study: Mean age, gender distribution, total cell number and subset yield did not differ between patients and healthy donors. Regulatory and stem cell-like memory subsets were isolated from only 8 patients and about eight healthy donors, whereas naive and central memory subsets came from all 30 or so donors. In the study, TCRB repertoires of sorted circulating CD4+ T cell subsets from recently diagnosed type 1 diabetes patients were compared with those of matched healthy donors. A total of roughly 100 million sorted cells were examined across all samples, and a strong correlation was observed between cell number per subset and RNA yield. Study-level results and caveats: In all four CD4+ subsets, TCRB CDR3 length was moderately but significantly shorter in type 1 diabetes patients. Shorter templates might be favored by PCR, yet because patient and control samples were amplified and corrected together, any such skew would affect both groups equally. Patients with type 1 diabetes made fewer insertions and deleted more nucleotides at VDJ recombination sites, implying thymic rearrangement abnormalities. Because cDNA was sequenced instead of genomic DNA, highly expressing activated cells could be over-represented, though the groups showed no difference in activation or CD3 levels. The naive, central memory and regulatory TCRB repertoires appeared to resemble one another more closely among patients than among healthy donors. HLA sub-analyses involved small numbers of individuals, so any influence of HLA type on TCRB rearrangement remained unresolved.

Each donor gave one peripheral blood draw, averaging around 0.11 L, which was collected into heparinised tubes. Naive, central memory, regulatory and stem cell-like memory CD4+ T cells were sorted on a BD FACSAria II using a panel including CD45RO, CCR7, CD25, CD127, CD95 and CD27. Purity was above 95% for every sorted population. Right away, PBMCs were isolated by Lymphoprep density gradient centrifugation and were stained directly, with no culture step. To minimize batch effects, samples were stained and sorted in pairs, one healthy donor with one patient per experiment. The entire isolated RNA was reverse transcribed using the High Capacity cDNA Reverse Transcription Kit, and thus expressed TCRB transcripts were sequenced. Naive, central memory and regulatory T cell samples underwent deep immunoSEQ sequencing, averaging roughly 3.3 million total reads per sample. Sorted cells were lysed in RLT buffer and RNA was extracted with DNase-treated RNeasy Micro or Mini kits, depending on cell number. Each cell subset was processed on its own to prevent cross-contamination, while patient and healthy donor samples were processed together. TCRB sequences were amplified from cDNA with the immunoSEQ multiplex PCR, producing 87-bp fragments spanning the CDR3 region. Sequencing of the amplicons was performed on the Illumina HiSeq platform. Per the original workflow: PCR bias was computationally corrected using synthetic template baselines, reads within Hamming distance 2 were collapsed, and singletons that could not be merged were discarded. Reads were aligned to IMGT to assign V, D and J genes, CDR3 length, and insertions or deletions at six rearrangement sites. Clonotype counts were normalized to sorted cell number within each subset before computing true diversity and Gini coefficients with the tcR R package. The overlap coefficient, calculated on TCRB nucleotide sequences, was used to quantify repertoire sharing. Out-of-frame TCRB sequences from naive cells were analyzed as a proxy for the pre-selection repertoire. The source is immuneACCESS, and TCRdb retained only in-frame sequences with V and J called. Part of the clones is not carried over; for the studies checked, unresolved V genes explain less than half of this, and the remainder is unexplained. The D gene and trimming were derived from the DNA, and the V and J assignments and clone size from that table. The sample table records 500,000 to 650,000 clones; over 10% of these occur just once. The ten largest account for more than 0.1% of the sample.

The germline V gene provides CDR1 SGDLS and CDR2 YYNGEE. The CDR3 starts with the cysteine, ends with the phenylalanine, and has 13 residues. Of all the DNA, just the CDR3 is kept, 39 bases in frame from base 1. V is shortened by 0 bases, J by 7 bases, and the region joining them spans 8 bases. This TCR derives from a man younger than 40 with type 1 diabetes. The chain is encoded by TRBV9 joined to TRBJ2-1, with an unclear D gene assignment. What was sequenced was naive CD4+ T cells from blood. Reading the label with the study, this specimen's cell subset or site is: true naive CD4+ T cells. CDR3 loop: CASSVEAENEQFF. The nucleotide sequence is given as TGTGCCAGCAGCGTAGAGGCGGAAAATGAGCAGTTCTTC.